These 8 T cell receptor beta chains came from one sample sequenced in a study of T cell changes during pregnancy in multiple sclerosis. Generated by immunoSEQ multiplex PCR, the TCRdb table keeps only in-frame clones and is missing some. The table includes some 27,000 clones, under 95% detected once. The sample here was CD4+ T cells from peripheral blood mononuclear cells, taken after pregnancy. Receptor source: a female donor with multiple sclerosis, enrolled in a pregnancy study.

Only one count was recorded for this clone. This chain connects TRBV7-9 to TRBJ2-3; no reliable D call. The germline gives CDR1 SEHNR, CDR2 FQNEAQ (reference sequence). The length of the CDR3 is 14 residues. V lost 5 bases and J 1 base, leaving 10 bases between the germline ends. CDR3 DNA sequence: TGTGCCAGCAGCCAACAGATCCGCACAGATACGCAGTATTTT. It yields the protein CASSQQIRTDTQYF.

The rearrangement uses TRBV7-8 and TRBJ2-1; 15 bases agree with TRBD2. The CDR3 length is 19 residues. CDR1 SGHVS and CDR2 FQNEAQ come from the germline V gene. Trimming cost V 2 bases and J 5 bases; bases outside gene matches: 10. As DNA, the CDR3 is TGTGCCAGCAGCTTACGTAGGACTAGCGGGAGGGCCGTCCACAATGAGCAGTTCTTC. Translated: CASSLRRTSGRAVHNEQFF.

V and J are TRBV7-9 and TRBJ1-1; 7 bases are shared with TRBD1. Trimming at V came to 2 bases and at J to 8 bases, leaving 5 bases not matched to a gene. The germline CDR1 and CDR2 sequences are SEHNR and FQNEAQ (reference sequence). The CDR3 contains 13 residues. This CDR3 is CASSLKKDREAFF. CDR3 sequence (DNA): TGTGCCAGCAGCTTAAAAAAGGACAGGGAAGCTTTCTTT.

The chain couples TRBV7-3 to TRBJ2-2; the D is unclear. Germline-derived CDR1 and CDR2 are SGHTA and FQGTGA. V was cut by 1 base and J by 10 bases, with 10 bases left in between. The CDR3 runs 13 residues. The CDR3, as DNA: TGTGCCAGCAGCTTAAACCGTGAGGAGGAGCTGTTTTTT. Its protein is CASSLNREEELFF.

This chain connects TRBV2 to TRBJ1-5, with D hard to call. CDR1 and CDR2 from the germline V gene are SNHLY and FYNNEI. This CDR3 comprises 12 residues. Trimming took off 6 bases at V and 10 bases at J, with 13 bases between the two ends. The CDR3 DNA reads as TGTGCCAGCAGAACGACTCCTGGACCCCAGCATTTT. Translated: CASRTTPGPQHF. Together with reference TRBV2 and TRBJ1-5, the CDR3 gives the full variable domain: EPEVTQTPSHQVTQMGQEVILRCVPISNHLYFYWYRQILGQKVEFLVSFYNNEISEKSEIFDDQFSVERPDGSNFTLKIRSTKLEDSAMYFCASRTTPGPQHFGDGTRLSIL.

The chain links TRBV18 to TRBJ2-5, with D perhaps TRBD2 (5 bases). From germline, CDR1 is KGHSH and CDR2 LQKENI. V lost 6 bases and J 5 bases, leaving 13 bases between the germline ends. This CDR3 is built from 13 residues. The CDR3 DNA reads as TGTGCCAGCTCGCCCGGGGAACCCGAGACCCAGTACTTC. It yields the protein CASSPGEPETQYF. The full variable domain, completed using reference TRBV18 and TRBJ2-5, is NAGVMQNPRHLVRRRGQEARLRCSPMKGHSHVYWYRQLPEEGLKFMVYLQKENIIDESGMPKERFSAEFPKEGPSILRIQQVVRGDSAAYFCASSPGEPETQYFGPGTRLLVL.

The chain uses TRBV5-4 and TRBJ2-7; D ambiguous. In germline, CDR1 is SGHNT, CDR2 YYREEE (reference sequence). V lost 3 bases to trimming and J lost 6 bases, with 19 bases between them. The CDR3 is made up of 15 amino acids. The CDR3 bases are TGTGCCAGCAGCTCGGCGTCGGGTCTTGCTTCCGAGCAGTACTTC. As protein: CASSSASGLASEQYF. The full variable domain, its missing parts supplied by reference TRBV5-4 and TRBJ2-7, is ETGVTQSPTHLIKTRGQQVTLRCSSQSGHNTVSWYQQALGQGPQFIFQYYREEENGRGNFPPRFSGLQFPNYSSELNVNALELDDSALYLCASSSASGLASEQYFGPGTRLTVT.

The chain recombines TRBV29-1 with TRBJ1-3; 8 nucleotides align to TRBD1. The V and J ends lost 5 bases and 0 bases, in that order; junction bases with no gene match: 3. This CDR3 contains 14 residues. Germline V gene lookup returns CDR1 SQVTM and CDR2 ANQGSEA. For the CDR3, the DNA is TGCAGCGTTTTTACAGGGGGCTCTGGAAACACCATATATTTT. Its protein product is CSVFTGGSGNTIYF.